A single sample gave rise to the 6 T cell receptor beta chains below, sequenced in a study of T cell repertoires in cytomegalovirus infection. These TCRs' antigens remain unknown. A single record per CDR3 protein comes from TCRdb applying MiXCR to the reads. The data hold 680,000 or so distinct CDR3 sequences, with about 30% observed a single time. The sequenced sample was cultured PBMCs, obtained from culture after CMV antigen stimulation. Receptor source: a human donor in good health (CMV status not recorded). Some clones in this sample may be carry-over from other donors' samples.

This clonotype was counted ten times or more. The chain employs TRBV7-8 and TRBJ1-1; D not resolved. The CDR3 is made up of 14 amino acids. Trimming pared 1 base from V and 11 bases from J, leaving 17 bases between. The germline V gene encodes CDR1 SGHVS and CDR2 FQNEAQ. CDR3 in amino acids: CASSLGSASTMAFF. The CDR3 region has the DNA TGTGCCAGCAGCTTAGGTTCCGCCTCAACTATGGCTTTCTTT.

The chain links TRBV10-3 to TRBJ2-5; the match to TRBD2 covers 9 bases. The CDR3 totals 13 residues. Germline CDR1 ENHRY, CDR2 SYGVKD. The V segment lost 10 bases and the J segment 2 bases; nucleotides outside the gene matches: 5. The CDR3 spells CATLAGEQETQYF. The CDR3 DNA follows: TGTGCCACTTTAGCGGGAGAGCAAGAGACCCAGTACTTC.

The table lists this clonotype with a few counts. J is TRBJ1-1 and V is TRBV12-3 or TRBV12-4; D is ambiguous. This CDR3 region has 15 residues. V lost 6 bases and J lost 0, with 14 bases in between. The CDR3 loop reads CASSQLRAMNTEAFF. Here the CDR3 DNA reads TGTGCCAGCAGCCAGCTTAGGGCTATGAACACTGAAGCTTTCTTT.

The CDR3 protein is CATSRDQRETQYF. In DNA, the CDR3 is TGTGCCACCAGCAGAGATCAGCGAGAGACCCAGTACTTC. The chain combines TRBV15 with TRBJ2-5; D remains ambiguous. Germline V gives CDR1 LNHNV, CDR2 YYDKDF (reference sequence). This CDR3 spans 13 amino acids. V was cut by 0 bases and J by 4 bases, with 6 bases left in between. The complete variable domain, with remaining parts taken from reference TRBV15 and TRBJ2-5, reads DAMVIQNPRYQVTQFGKPVTLSCSQTLNHNVMYWYQQKSSQAPKLLFHYYDKDFNNEADTPDNFQSRRPNTSFCFLDIRSPGLGDTAMYLCATSRDQRETQYFGPGTRLLVL.

There are a few counts of this clonotype. V and J are TRBV7-4 and TRBJ1-2; D unclear. The germline V gene has CDR1 SGHVT and CDR2 SQSDAQ. Trimming stripped 5 bases from V and 8 bases from J, with 27 bases between. This CDR3 has 17 amino acids. In nucleotides, the CDR3 is TGTGCCAGCAGCCCTCTTCTTGCCGGGCCCCCTCAAGGCGGCTACACCTTC. Its translation: CASSPLLAGPPQGGYTF.

This clonotype was detected many times. The rearrangement uses TRBV5-1 and TRBJ1-5, with 7 nucleotides matching TRBD1. The CDR3 is 15 amino acids. Trimming cost V 4 bases and J 4 bases; bases outside gene matches: 8. CDR1 is SGHRS and CDR2 is YFSETQ in the germline V gene. CDR3 bases: TGCGCCAGCAGCCGTACAGGGGTTGGTAATCAGCCCCAGCATTTT. Amino acid sequence: CASSRTGVGNQPQHF.